The rows below give T cell receptor beta chains drawn from one sample of a study of memory CD4+ T cells and cytomegalovirus serostatus. Sequencing used immunoSEQ multiplex PCR; TCRdb keeps in-frame clones, though not all of them. The sample yields some 54,000 clones, around 80% seen once. The sample comprised memory CD4+ T cells from blood. The receptor set was obtained from an adult in good health and CMV-seropositive. Each CDR3 is given with its conserved first and last residue. Fields, in order: V gene, D gene, J gene, clone size, CDR3 DNA, CDR3 protein. The D gene is left open where the match is weak. Where a row states a size, it is once, few, many or the class of an expanded clone; other rows omit it.

v_call: TRBV4-1; d_call: TRBD2; j_call: TRBJ2-1; clone_size: few; cdr3_nt: TGCGCCAGCAGCCAAGAAATCGGGCGACTAGCGGGAGTGCAGGGCAATGAGCAGTTCTTC; cdr3_aa: CASSQEIGRLAGVQGNEQFF
v_call: TRBV20-1; d_call: .; j_call: TRBJ1-1; clone_size: .; cdr3_nt: TGCAGTGCTAAAAGGTCTGCTGAAGCTTTCTTT; cdr3_aa: CSAKRSAEAFF
v_call: TRBV6-5; d_call: .; j_call: TRBJ2-3; clone_size: .; cdr3_nt: TGTGCCAGCAGCTCCCAGGGGACCACAGATACGCAGTATTTT; cdr3_aa: CASSSQGTTDTQYF
v_call: TRBV2; d_call: .; j_call: TRBJ2-5; clone_size: .; cdr3_nt: TGTGCCAGCAGTGCCCCTACTAAAGAGACCCAGTACTTC; cdr3_aa: CASSAPTKETQYF
v_call: TRBV28; d_call: TRBD1; j_call: TRBJ2-4; clone_size: .; cdr3_nt: TGTGCCAGCAGTCCCCGGGACAGGGCAAGGTACTTC; cdr3_aa: CASSPRDRARYF
v_call: TRBV7-8; d_call: .; j_call: TRBJ2-7; clone_size: .; cdr3_nt: TGTGCCAGCAGCTTAGGAGTAGGGGCCTACGAGCAGTACTTC; cdr3_aa: CASSLGVGAYEQYF
v_call: TRBV5-1; d_call: TRBD1; j_call: TRBJ2-2; clone_size: .; cdr3_nt: TGCGCCAGCAGGCAAAGGACAGGGAACACCGGGGAGCTGTTTTTT; cdr3_aa: CASRQRTGNTGELFF
v_call: TRBV2; d_call: .; j_call: TRBJ1-1; clone_size: .; cdr3_nt: TGTGCCAGCAGTGTCCAGGGGCCGAGCACTGAAGCTTTCTTT; cdr3_aa: CASSVQGPSTEAFF
v_call: TRBV5-6; d_call: TRBD2; j_call: TRBJ2-1; clone_size: .; cdr3_nt: TGTGCCAGTAGCTTCCGGACTAGCGGGCTATACAATGAGCAGTTCTTC; cdr3_aa: CASSFRTSGLYNEQFF
v_call: TRBV19; d_call: TRBD1; j_call: TRBJ1-2; clone_size: .; cdr3_nt: TGTGCCAGTAGTAAGCCGGGACAGCGTGTCTATGGCTACACCTTC; cdr3_aa: CASSKPGQRVYGYTF
v_call: TRBV16; d_call: TRBD1; j_call: TRBJ1-1; clone_size: .; cdr3_nt: TGTGCCAGCAGCCAATCGGCCCAGGGGGGGACTGAAGCTTTCTTT; cdr3_aa: CASSQSAQGGTEAFF
v_call: TRBV11-1; d_call: .; j_call: TRBJ2-7; clone_size: .; cdr3_nt: TGTGCCAGCAGCGCCTTCTCCTACGAGCAGTACTTC; cdr3_aa: CASSAFSYEQYF
v_call: TRBV30; d_call: .; j_call: TRBJ1-2; clone_size: .; cdr3_nt: TGTGCCTGGAGTGGGGAGTCCCATGGCTACACCTTC; cdr3_aa: CAWSGESHGYTF
v_call: TRBV11-3; d_call: TRBD1; j_call: TRBJ2-2; clone_size: .; cdr3_nt: TGTGCCAGCAGCTCTACAGGGGTATCGGCCGGGGAGCTGTTTTTT; cdr3_aa: CASSSTGVSAGELFF
v_call: TRBV7-9; d_call: .; j_call: TRBJ2-1; clone_size: once; cdr3_nt: TGTGCCAGCAACCACCTAGTAGTTAATGAGCAGTTCTTC; cdr3_aa: CASNHLVVNEQFF
v_call: TRBV7-2; d_call: TRBD2; j_call: TRBJ2-5; clone_size: once; cdr3_nt: TGTGCCAGCAGATCGGGACTAGCGGGTCAAGAGACCCAGTACTTC; cdr3_aa: CASRSGLAGQETQYF
v_call: TRBV6-6; d_call: .; j_call: TRBJ2-5; clone_size: .; cdr3_nt: TGTGCCAGCAGCATCGGGGGGCCGGGTAAGACCCAGTACTTC; cdr3_aa: CASSIGGPGKTQYF
v_call: TRBV5-4; d_call: .; j_call: TRBJ2-1; clone_size: .; cdr3_nt: TGTGCCAGCAGCGAGGGGTCAGGTTTGTATGAGCAGTTCTTC; cdr3_aa: CASSEGSGLYEQFF
v_call: TRBV9; d_call: TRBD2; j_call: TRBJ2-2; clone_size: .; cdr3_nt: TGTGCCAGCAGCGTCCTGATGGGGGGGGTCGGGGAGCTGTTTTTT; cdr3_aa: CASSVLMGGVGELFF
v_call: TRBV27; d_call: .; j_call: TRBJ2-2; clone_size: .; cdr3_nt: TGTGCCAGCAGTCGCGGGGACGTGAACACCGGGGAGCTGTTTTTT; cdr3_aa: CASSRGDVNTGELFF
v_call: TRBV9; d_call: .; j_call: TRBJ1-4; clone_size: .; cdr3_nt: TGTGCCAGCAGCGCAATGGGTACTGGAGGTGAAAAACTGTTTTTT; cdr3_aa: CASSAMGTGGEKLFF
v_call: TRBV6-5; d_call: .; j_call: TRBJ1-1; clone_size: .; cdr3_nt: TGTGCCAGCAGTTTTACCCTAACAACAGGGAACACTGAAGCTTTCTTT; cdr3_aa: CASSFTLTTGNTEAFF
v_call: TRBV7-3; d_call: .; j_call: TRBJ1-1; clone_size: .; cdr3_nt: TGTGCCAGCAGCTCCCAAGGGAGGGGTGAGACTGAAGCTTTCTTT; cdr3_aa: CASSSQGRGETEAFF
v_call: TRBV28; d_call: .; j_call: TRBJ2-2; clone_size: once; cdr3_nt: TGTGCCAGCAGTAGCCTAGGGGCCGGGGAGCTGTTTTTT; cdr3_aa: CASSSLGAGELFF
v_call: TRBV6-1; d_call: .; j_call: TRBJ2-1; clone_size: .; cdr3_nt: TGTGCCAGCAGTCCCGGGGGGTTCTTC; cdr3_aa: CASSPGGFF
v_call: TRBV18; d_call: .; j_call: TRBJ1-2; clone_size: .; cdr3_nt: TGTGCCAGCTCGCCCCCCGTCAATAACTATGGCTACACCTTC; cdr3_aa: CASSPPVNNYGYTF
v_call: TRBV6-6; d_call: TRBD1; j_call: TRBJ2-7; clone_size: .; cdr3_nt: TGTGCCAGCAGTTTGGGGACAGCCTACGAGCAGTACTTC; cdr3_aa: CASSLGTAYEQYF
v_call: TRBV30; d_call: .; j_call: TRBJ1-4; clone_size: .; cdr3_nt: TGTGCCTGGAGCCAGGGATCAAATGAAAAACTGTTTTTT; cdr3_aa: CAWSQGSNEKLFF